This T cell receptor (beta chain) came from a study of CD8+ T cells in alopecia areata. Treatment noted: oral pan-JAK inhibitor, 5-10 mg twice daily. Sequencing used cDNA as its template, made by extracting RNA and reverse transcribing it. The assay was immunoSEQ multiplex PCR, and TCRdb's table has in-frame clones only and misses some. The repertoire holds roughly 210,000 clones, with roughly two fifths as singletons. In germline, CDR1 is SGHTA, CDR2 FQGNSA. Trimming took 3 bases from V and 7 from J, leaving 14 bases between them. The CDR3 has 14 residues. The V gene is TRBV7-2, the J gene TRBJ2-3, with D uncertain. The sequencing used CD4+ T cells sorted from blood, collected at roughly week 36, from a patient treated with tofacitinib. This sequence originates from a human donor with alopecia areata. As DNA, the CDR3 is TGTGCCAGCAGCTTGTTGCCCTTCCCCAATACGCAGTATTTT. This encodes CASSLLPFPNTQYF.